The text below deals with one T cell receptor (beta chain). TCRdb's table, derived via immunoSEQ multiplex PCR, lists solely in-frame clones and lacks some. This sample has about 510,000 clones, with 90% to 96% found just once. The CDR3 extends over 15 amino acids. The germline gives CDR1 SGHTA, CDR2 FQGTGA. V was pared by 3 bases and J by 4 bases, with 14 bases between. This sample is part of a study of shared clonotypes between healthy human individuals. The sample taken for sequencing was naive CD4+ T cells sorted from blood. The subset here: CD45RA+ positively selected. This sequence originates from a woman under 40 in good health. V is TRBV7-3 and J is TRBJ2-3; D call uncertain. The chain's CDR3 is CASSFASSGADTQYF. The CDR3 DNA reads TGTGCCAGCAGCTTCGCGTCCAGTGGCGCAGATACGCAGTATTTT.